The next 6 T cell receptor beta chains were all read from a single sample in a study of T-cell reconstitution after alpha-beta-depleted transplantation in children. For TCRbeta, the library was prepared with unique molecular identifiers. Each CDR3 protein gets one entry after TCRdb re-called the PCR reads with MiXCR. Of some 520,000 distinct CDR3 sequences detected, about 30% appear once; the ten largest clones hold 2% to 2.5%. The sample here was PBMCs from the stem cell graft donor, taken from the stem cell graft. Every receptor here comes from a human donor who donated a stem cell graft to a child with aplastic anemia.

The CDR3 loop is CASSVIWTSGGTDTQYF. As DNA, the CDR3 is TGTGCCAGCAGCGTAATATGGACTAGCGGAGGCACAGATACGCAGTATTTT. V usage is TRBV9 and J usage is TRBJ2-3, with 10 bases lining up with TRBD2. V shed 1 base, J shed 1 base, and the junction held 6 bases outside the gene matches. Per germline, CDR1 SGDLS and CDR2 YYNGEE. The CDR3 extends over 17 amino acids.

The chain has TRBV4-1 and TRBJ2-5; the D is unclear. From germline, CDR1 is MGHRA and CDR2 YSYEKL. Between the trimmed V and J ends, which lost 1 base and 3 bases, there was a span of 12 bases. There are 15 residues in the CDR3. CDR3 bases: TGCGCCAGCAGCCAAGGTTATCACTACAAAGAGACCCAGTACTTC. Protein sequence: CASSQGYHYKETQYF.

This sequence joins TRBV29-1 and TRBJ2-5; 7 positions match TRBD2. Trimming removed 4 bases from V and 5 bases from J; junction bases left unmatched: 13. In germline, CDR1 is SQVTM, CDR2 ANQGSEA. CDR3 size: 15 residues. Here the CDR3 DNA reads TGCAGCGTTGGACTACTAGCGACGGTGTTTGAGACCCAGTACTTC. The encoded protein is CSVGLLATVFETQYF. The whole variable domain, filled in from reference TRBV29-1 and TRBJ2-5, reads SAVISQKPSRDICQRGTSLTIQCQVDSQVTMMFWYRQQPGQSLTLIATANQGSEATYESGFVIDKFPISRPNLTFSTLTVSNMSPEDSSIYLCSVGLLATVFETQYFGPGTRLLVL.

The V call is TRBV28, the J call TRBJ2-5; unclear D gene. Germline V gives CDR1 MDHEN, CDR2 SYDVKM. This CDR3 is 16 amino acids long. V lost 6 bases and J 7 bases, leaving 24 bases between the germline ends. In nucleotides, the CDR3 is TGTGCCAGCAGCACTGATGGACGGTCGCCCCCGGGGACCCAGTACTTC. Translation gives CASSTDGRSPPGTQYF.

This sequence joins TRBV28 and TRBJ1-5; D gene uncertain. This CDR3 contains 16 residues. The V and J ends lost 7 bases and 0 bases respectively, with 16 bases between them. Germline lookup yields CDR1 MDHEN and CDR2 SYDVKM. The CDR3 reads CASTQRKGNSNQPQHF. The CDR3 nucleotides read TGTGCCAGCACCCAGAGAAAGGGTAATAGCAATCAGCCCCAGCATTTT.

The CDR3 protein is CAISEQSNQPQHF. In DNA form, the CDR3 reads TGTGCCATCAGTGAACAAAGCAATCAGCCCCAGCATTTT. The chain has TRBV10-3 and TRBJ1-5; D remains unclear. Germline loops: CDR1 ENHRY, CDR2 SYGVKD. V was cut by 3 bases and J by 1 base, with 4 bases left in between. The CDR3 spans 13 residues.